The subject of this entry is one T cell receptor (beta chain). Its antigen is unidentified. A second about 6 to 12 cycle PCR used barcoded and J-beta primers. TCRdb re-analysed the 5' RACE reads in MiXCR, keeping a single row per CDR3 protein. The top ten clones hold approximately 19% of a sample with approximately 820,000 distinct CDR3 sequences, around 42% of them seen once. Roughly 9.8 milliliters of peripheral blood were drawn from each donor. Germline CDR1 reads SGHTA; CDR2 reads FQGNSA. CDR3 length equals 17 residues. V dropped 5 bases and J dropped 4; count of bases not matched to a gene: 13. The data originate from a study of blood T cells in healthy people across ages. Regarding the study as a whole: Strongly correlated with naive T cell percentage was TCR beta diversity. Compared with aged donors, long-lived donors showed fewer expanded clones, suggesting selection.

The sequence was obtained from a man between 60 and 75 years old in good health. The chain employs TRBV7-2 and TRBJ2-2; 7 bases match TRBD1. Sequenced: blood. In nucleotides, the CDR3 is TGTGCCAGCAGCCCAGTCCTGACAGGGACCCGCACCGGGGAGCTGTTTTTT. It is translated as CASSPVLTGTRTGELFF.